The clone carrying this T cell receptor beta chain was counted at least ten times. The entry originates in a study of blood T cells in healthy people across ages. Approximately 10 milliliters was the volume of peripheral blood drawn from each donor. Total RNA amounts of at least 6 micrograms were extracted per sample. A second roughly 6 to 12 cycle PCR used barcoded and J-beta primers. TCRdb fed the 5' RACE reads into MiXCR, producing one record per CDR3 protein. This table has fewer than 800,000 distinct CDR3 sequences, roughly 25% appearing once. These data are also associated with another study on T cells of mothers and their children.

Source material: blood. The clonotype originates from a boy aged 5-17 years in good health.

The DNA of the CDR3 is TGTGCCAGCAGCAGGGGAACATCGTACAATGAGCAGTTCTTC. It yields the protein CASSRGTSYNEQFF. The rearrangement joins TRBV5-6 to TRBJ2-5, with D possibly TRBD1 on 5 matching bases. The better agreement between TRBJ2-1 and the DNA end casts doubt on the J call. Germline assignment: CDR1 SGHDT and CDR2 YYEEEE. The CDR3 sequence is 14 residues long.